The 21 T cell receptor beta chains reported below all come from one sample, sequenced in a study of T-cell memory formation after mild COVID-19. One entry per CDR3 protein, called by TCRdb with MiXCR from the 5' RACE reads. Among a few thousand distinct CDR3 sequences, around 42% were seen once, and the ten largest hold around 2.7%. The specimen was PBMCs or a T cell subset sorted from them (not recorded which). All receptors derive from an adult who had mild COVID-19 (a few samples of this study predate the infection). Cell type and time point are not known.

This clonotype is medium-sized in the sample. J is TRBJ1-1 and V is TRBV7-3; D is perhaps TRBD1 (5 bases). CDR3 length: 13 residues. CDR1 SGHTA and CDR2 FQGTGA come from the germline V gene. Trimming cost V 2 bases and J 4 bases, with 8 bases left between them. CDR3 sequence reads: CASSLSGGTEAFF. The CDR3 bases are TGTGCCAGCAGCTTATCGGGGGGCACTGAAGCTTTCTTT.

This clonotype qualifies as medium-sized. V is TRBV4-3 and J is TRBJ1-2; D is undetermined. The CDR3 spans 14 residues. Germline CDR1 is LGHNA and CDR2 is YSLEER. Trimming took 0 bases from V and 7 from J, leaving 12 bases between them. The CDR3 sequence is CASSQDGGPAGYTF. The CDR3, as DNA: TGCGCCAGCAGCCAAGATGGCGGGCCCGCTGGCTACACCTTC.

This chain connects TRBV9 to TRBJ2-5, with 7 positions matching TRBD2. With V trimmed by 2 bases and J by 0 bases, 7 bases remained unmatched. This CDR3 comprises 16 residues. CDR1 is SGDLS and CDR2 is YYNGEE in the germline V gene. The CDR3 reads CASSVEGGGYQETQYF. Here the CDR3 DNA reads TGTGCCAGCAGCGTCGAGGGCGGGGGTTACCAAGAGACCCAGTACTTC. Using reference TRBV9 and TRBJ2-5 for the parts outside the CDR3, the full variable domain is DSGVTQTPKHLITATGQRVTLRCSPRSGDLSVYWYQQSLDQGLQFLIQYYNGEERAKGNILERFSAQQFPDLHSELNLSSLELGDSALYFCASSVEGGGYQETQYFGPGTRLLVL.

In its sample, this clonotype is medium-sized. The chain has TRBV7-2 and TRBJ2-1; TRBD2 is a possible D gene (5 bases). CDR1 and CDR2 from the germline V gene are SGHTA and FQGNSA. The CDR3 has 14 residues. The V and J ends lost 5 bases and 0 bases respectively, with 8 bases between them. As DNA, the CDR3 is TGTGCCAGCAGCCCGGGGATCTCCTACAATGAGCAGTTCTTC. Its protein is CASSPGISYNEQFF.

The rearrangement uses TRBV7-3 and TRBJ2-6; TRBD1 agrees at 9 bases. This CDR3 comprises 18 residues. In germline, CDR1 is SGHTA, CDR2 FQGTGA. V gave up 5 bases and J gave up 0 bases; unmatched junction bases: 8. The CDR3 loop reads CASSDRGVRNSGANVLTF. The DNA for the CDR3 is TGTGCCAGCAGCGACAGGGGGGTAAGGAACTCTGGGGCCAACGTCCTGACTTTC.

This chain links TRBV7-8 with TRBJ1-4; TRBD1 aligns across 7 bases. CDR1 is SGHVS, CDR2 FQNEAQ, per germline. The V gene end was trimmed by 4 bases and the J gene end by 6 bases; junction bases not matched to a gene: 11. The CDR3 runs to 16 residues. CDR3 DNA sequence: TGTGCCAGCAGCTCCAACCCTAGGGGGCAGTATGAAAAACTGTTTTTT. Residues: CASSSNPRGQYEKLFF.

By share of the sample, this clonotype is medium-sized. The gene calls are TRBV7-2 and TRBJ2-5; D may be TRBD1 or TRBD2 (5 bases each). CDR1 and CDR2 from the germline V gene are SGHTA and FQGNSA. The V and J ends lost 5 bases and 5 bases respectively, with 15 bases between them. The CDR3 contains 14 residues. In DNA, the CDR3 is TGTGCCAGCAGCGCCGGGACCTCGGGGGAGACCCAGTACTTC. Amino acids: CASSAGTSGETQYF.

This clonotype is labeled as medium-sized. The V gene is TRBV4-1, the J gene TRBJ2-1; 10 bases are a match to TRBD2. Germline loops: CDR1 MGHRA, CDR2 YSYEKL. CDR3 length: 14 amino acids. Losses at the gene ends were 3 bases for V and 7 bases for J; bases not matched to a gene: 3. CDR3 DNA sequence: TGCGCCAGCAGCCACATAGCGGGGGGAAATGAGCAGTTCTTC. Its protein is CASSHIAGGNEQFF.

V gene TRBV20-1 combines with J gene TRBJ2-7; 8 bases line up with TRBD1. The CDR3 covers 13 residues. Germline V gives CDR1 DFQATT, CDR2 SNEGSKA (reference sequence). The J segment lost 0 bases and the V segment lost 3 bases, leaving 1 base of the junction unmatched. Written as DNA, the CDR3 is TGCAGTGCTAGGACAGGGGCCTCCTACGAGCAGTACTTC. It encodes CSARTGASYEQYF.

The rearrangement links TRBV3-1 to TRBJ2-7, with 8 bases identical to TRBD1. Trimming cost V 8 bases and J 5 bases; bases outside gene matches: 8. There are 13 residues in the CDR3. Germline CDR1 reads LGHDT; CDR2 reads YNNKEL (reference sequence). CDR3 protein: CASSRGQGHEQYF. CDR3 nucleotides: TGTGCCAGCTCGAGAGGACAGGGCCACGAGCAGTACTTC.

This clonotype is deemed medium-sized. The CDR3 sequence is CASSEPQGAVGETQYF. In nucleotides, the CDR3 is TGCGCCAGCAGCGAACCACAGGGGGCGGTCGGGGAGACCCAGTACTTC. The chain couples TRBV5-1 to TRBJ2-5; 9 bases align to TRBD1. This CDR3 has 16 residues. Trimming cost V 4 bases and J 5 bases; bases outside gene matches: 12. The germline gives CDR1 SGHRS, CDR2 YFSETQ.

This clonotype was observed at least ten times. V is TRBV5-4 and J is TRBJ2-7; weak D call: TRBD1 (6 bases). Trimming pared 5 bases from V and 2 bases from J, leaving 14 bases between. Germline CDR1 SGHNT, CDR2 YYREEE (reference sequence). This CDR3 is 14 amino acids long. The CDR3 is CASRNRDTAYEQYF. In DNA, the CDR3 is TGTGCCAGCAGGAACCGGGACACCGCCTACGAGCAGTACTTC.

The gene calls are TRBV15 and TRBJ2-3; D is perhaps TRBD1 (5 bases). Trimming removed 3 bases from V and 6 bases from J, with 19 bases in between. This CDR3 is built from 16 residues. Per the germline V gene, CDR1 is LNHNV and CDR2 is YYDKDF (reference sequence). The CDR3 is CATSSRGRVVEDTQYF. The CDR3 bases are TGTGCCACCAGCAGTAGGGGCAGGGTGGTAGAGGATACGCAGTATTTT.

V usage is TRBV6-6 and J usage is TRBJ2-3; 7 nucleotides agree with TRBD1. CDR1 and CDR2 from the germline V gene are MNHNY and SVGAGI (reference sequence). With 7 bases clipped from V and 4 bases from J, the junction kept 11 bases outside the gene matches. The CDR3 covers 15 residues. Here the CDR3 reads CASILQQGMADTQYF. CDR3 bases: TGTGCCAGCATCCTTCAACAGGGGATGGCAGATACGCAGTATTTT.

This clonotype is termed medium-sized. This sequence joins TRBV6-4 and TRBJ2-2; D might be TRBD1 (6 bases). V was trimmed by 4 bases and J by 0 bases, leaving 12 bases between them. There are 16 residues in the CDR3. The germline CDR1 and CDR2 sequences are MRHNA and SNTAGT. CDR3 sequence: CASSVAQGANTGELFF. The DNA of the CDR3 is TGTGCCAGCAGTGTTGCACAGGGCGCGAACACCGGGGAGCTGTTTTTT.

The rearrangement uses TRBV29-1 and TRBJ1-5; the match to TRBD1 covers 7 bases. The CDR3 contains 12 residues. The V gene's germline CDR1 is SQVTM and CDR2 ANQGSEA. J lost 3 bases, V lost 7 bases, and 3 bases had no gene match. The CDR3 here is CSAGQVNQPQHF. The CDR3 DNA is TGCAGCGCAGGACAGGTCAATCAGCCCCAGCATTTT.

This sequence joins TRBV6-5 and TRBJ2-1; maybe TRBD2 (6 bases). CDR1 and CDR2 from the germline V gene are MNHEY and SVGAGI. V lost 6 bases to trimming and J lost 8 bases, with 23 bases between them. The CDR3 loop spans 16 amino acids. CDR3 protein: CASRVQGGVGVDEQFF. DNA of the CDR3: TGTGCCAGCAGAGTTCAGGGCGGGGTGGGTGTCGATGAGCAGTTCTTC.

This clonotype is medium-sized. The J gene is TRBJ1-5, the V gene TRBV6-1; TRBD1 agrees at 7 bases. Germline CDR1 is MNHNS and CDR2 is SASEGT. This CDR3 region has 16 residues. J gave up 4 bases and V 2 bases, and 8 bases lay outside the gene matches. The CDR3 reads CASSERAGGSNQPQHF. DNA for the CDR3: TGTGCCAGCAGTGAAAGGGCAGGGGGGAGTAATCAGCCCCAGCATTTT.

This CDR3 reads CASRLNQGALDYNEQFF. The CDR3, as DNA: TGCGCCAGCAGGCTCAACCAGGGGGCTTTAGATTACAATGAGCAGTTCTTC. The V gene is TRBV5-1, the J gene TRBJ2-1; 8 bases fit TRBD1. This CDR3 is 17 amino acids long. Germline CDR1 reads SGHRS; CDR2 reads YFSETQ. J was trimmed by 4 bases and V by 5 bases; bases with no gene match: 14.

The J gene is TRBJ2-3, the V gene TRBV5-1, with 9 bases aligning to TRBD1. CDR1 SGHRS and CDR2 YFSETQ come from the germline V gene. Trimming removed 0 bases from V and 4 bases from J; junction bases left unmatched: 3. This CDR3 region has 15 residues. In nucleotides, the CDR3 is TGCGCCAGCAGCTTGGGACAGGGGGTATCAGATACGCAGTATTTT. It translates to CASSLGQGVSDTQYF.

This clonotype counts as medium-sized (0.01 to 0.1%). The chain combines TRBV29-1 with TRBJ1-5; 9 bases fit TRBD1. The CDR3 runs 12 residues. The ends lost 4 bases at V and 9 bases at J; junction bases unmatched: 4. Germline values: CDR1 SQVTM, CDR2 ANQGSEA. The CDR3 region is CSVGTGERPQHF. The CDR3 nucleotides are TGCAGCGTTGGGACAGGGGAACGGCCCCAGCATTTT.